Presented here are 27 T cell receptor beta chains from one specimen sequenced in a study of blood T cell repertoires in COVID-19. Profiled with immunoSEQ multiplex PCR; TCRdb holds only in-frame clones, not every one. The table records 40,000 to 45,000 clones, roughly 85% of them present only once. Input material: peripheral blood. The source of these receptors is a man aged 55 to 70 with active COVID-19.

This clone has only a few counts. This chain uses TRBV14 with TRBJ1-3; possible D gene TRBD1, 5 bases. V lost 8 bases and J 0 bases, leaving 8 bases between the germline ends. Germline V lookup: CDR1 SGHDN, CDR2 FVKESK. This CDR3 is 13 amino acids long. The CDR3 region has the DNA TGTGCCAGCGTCCAGGGCTCTGGAAACACCATATATTTT. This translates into CASVQGSGNTIYF.

The CDR3 region is CASSQDFRGANTGELFF. The CDR3 DNA is TGCGCCAGCAGCCAAGACTTCAGGGGCGCGAACACCGGGGAGCTGTTTTTT. The chain uses TRBV4-1 and TRBJ2-2; D possibly corresponds to TRBD1 (6 bases). Germline assignment: CDR1 MGHRA and CDR2 YSYEKL. This CDR3 has 17 residues. Trimming shortened V by 0 bases and J by 0 bases, and 11 bases separated the two germline ends.

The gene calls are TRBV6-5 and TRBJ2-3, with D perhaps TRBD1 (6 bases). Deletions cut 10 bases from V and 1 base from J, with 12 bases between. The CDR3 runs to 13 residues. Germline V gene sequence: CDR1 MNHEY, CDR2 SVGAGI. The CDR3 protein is CATRKGGTDTQYF. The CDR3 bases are TGTGCCACCCGAAAGGGGGGCACAGATACGCAGTATTTT.

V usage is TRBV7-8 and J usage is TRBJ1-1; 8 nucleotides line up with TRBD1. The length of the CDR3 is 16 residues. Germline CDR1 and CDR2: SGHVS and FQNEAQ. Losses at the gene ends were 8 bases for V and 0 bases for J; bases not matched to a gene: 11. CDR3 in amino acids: CASASGGGGMNTEAFF. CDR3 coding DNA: TGTGCCAGCGCCTCAGGGGGCGGGGGAATGAACACTGAAGCTTTCTTT.

For the CDR3, the DNA is TGTGCCAGTAGTATCTCCAGGTTTAGCAATCAGCCCCAGCATTTT. Its translation: CASSISRFSNQPQHF. The V and J genes are TRBV19 and TRBJ1-5; D is undetermined. In germline, CDR1 is LNHDA, CDR2 SQIVND (reference sequence). This CDR3 is built from 15 residues. The V end was cut by 3 bases, the J end by 0 bases, with 9 bases between.

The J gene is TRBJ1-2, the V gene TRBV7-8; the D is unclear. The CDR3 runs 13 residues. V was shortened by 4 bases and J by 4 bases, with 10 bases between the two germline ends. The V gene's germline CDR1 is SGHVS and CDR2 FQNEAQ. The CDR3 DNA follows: TGTGCCAGCAGCTCAGGTCCCACCTATGGCTACACCTTC. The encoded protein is CASSSGPTYGYTF. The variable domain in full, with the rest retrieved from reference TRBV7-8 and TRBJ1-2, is GAGVSQSPRYKVAKRGQDVALRCDPISGHVSLFWYQQALGQGPEFLTYFQNEAQLDKSGLPSDRFFAERPEGSVSTLKIQRTQQEDSAVYLCASSSGPTYGYTFGSGTRLTVV.

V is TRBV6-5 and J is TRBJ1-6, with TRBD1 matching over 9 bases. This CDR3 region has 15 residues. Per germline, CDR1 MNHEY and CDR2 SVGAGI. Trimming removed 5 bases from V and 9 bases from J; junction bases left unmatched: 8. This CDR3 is CASSPTGGYSSPLHF. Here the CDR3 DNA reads TGTGCCAGCAGTCCTACAGGGGGCTACAGTTCACCCCTCCACTTT.

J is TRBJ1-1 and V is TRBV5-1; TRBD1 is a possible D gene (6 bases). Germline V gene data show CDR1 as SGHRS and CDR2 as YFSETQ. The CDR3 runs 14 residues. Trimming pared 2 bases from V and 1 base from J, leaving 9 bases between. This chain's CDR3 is CASSLQGGNTEAFF. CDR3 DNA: TGCGCCAGCAGCTTACAGGGTGGGAACACTGAAGCTTTCTTT.

The DNA of the CDR3 is TGTGCCAGCAGCCAGGCAGGGGATACGCAGTATTTT. It yields the protein CASSQAGDTQYF. The chain employs TRBV9 and TRBJ2-3, with D maybe TRBD1 (5 bases). This CDR3 has 12 amino acids. Germline V CDR1 and CDR2: SGDLS, YYNGEE. V dropped 4 bases and J dropped 6 bases, with 9 bases sitting between them.

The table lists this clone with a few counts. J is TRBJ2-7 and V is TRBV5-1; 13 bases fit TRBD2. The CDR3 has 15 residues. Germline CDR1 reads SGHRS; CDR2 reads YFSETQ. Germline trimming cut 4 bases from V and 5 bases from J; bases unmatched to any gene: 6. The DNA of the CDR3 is TGCGCCAGCAGCCCGGGACTAGCGGGAAACGACGAGCAGTACTTC. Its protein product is CASSPGLAGNDEQYF.

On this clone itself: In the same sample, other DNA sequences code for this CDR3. CDR3 amino acids: CASSPLRDTQYF. CDR3 DNA: TGTGCCAGCAGCCCCCTGAGGGATACGCAGTATTTT. V gene TRBV7-9 combines with J gene TRBJ2-3, with unresolved D. This CDR3 spans 12 amino acids. Germline CDR1 SEHNR, CDR2 FQNEAQ (reference sequence). Trimming cost V 5 bases and J 6 bases, with 9 bases left between them.

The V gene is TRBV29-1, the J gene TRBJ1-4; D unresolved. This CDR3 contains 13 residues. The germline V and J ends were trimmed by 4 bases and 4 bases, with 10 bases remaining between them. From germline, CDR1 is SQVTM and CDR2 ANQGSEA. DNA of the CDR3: TGCAGCGTTGCGGCCAGACTTAATGAAAAACTGTTTTTT. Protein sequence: CSVAARLNEKLFF. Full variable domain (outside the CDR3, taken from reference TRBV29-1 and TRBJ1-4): SAVISQKPSRDICQRGTSLTIQCQVDSQVTMMFWYRQQPGQSLTLIATANQGSEATYESGFVIDKFPISRPNLTFSTLTVSNMSPEDSSIYLCSVAARLNEKLFFGSGTQLSVL.

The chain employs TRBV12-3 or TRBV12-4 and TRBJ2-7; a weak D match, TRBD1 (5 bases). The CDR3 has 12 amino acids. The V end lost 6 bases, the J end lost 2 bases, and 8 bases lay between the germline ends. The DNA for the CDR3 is TGTGCCAGCAGCAAGGACACCTACGAGCAGTACTTC. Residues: CASSKDTYEQYF.

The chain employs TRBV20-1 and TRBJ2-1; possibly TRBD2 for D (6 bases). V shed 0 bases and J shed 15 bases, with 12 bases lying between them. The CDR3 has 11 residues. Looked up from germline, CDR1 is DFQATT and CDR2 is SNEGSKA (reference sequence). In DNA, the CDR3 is TGCAGTGCTAGAGATCGGGACTTAGGGTTCTTC. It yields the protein CSARDRDLGFF.

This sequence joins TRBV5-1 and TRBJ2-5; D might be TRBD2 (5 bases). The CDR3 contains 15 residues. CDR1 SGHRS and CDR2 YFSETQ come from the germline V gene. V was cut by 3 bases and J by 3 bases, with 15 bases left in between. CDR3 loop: CASSSTVAGEETQYF. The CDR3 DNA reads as TGCGCCAGCAGCTCCACCGTGGCGGGCGAAGAGACCCAGTACTTC.

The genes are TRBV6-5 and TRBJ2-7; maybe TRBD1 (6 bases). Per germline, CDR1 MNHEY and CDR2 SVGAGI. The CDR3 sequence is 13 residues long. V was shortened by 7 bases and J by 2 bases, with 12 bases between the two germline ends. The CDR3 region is CASNRDRTYEQYF. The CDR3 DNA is TGTGCCAGCAACAGGGACCGGACCTACGAGCAGTACTTC.

The CDR3 protein is CASSLSGGGNQPQHF. The CDR3, as DNA: TGTGCCAGCAGCTTGTCTGGGGGCGGCAATCAGCCCCAGCATTTT. This chain links TRBV7-9 with TRBJ1-5; D is perhaps TRBD1 (6 bases). Between the trimmed V and J ends, which lost 3 bases and 2 bases, there was a span of 11 bases. CDR1 SEHNR and CDR2 FQNEAQ come from the germline V gene (reference sequence). The CDR3 has 15 amino acids.

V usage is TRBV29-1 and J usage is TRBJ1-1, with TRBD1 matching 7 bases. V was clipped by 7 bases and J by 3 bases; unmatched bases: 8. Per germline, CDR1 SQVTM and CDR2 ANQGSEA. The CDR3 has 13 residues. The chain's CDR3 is CSGREQGYTEAFF. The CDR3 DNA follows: TGCAGCGGTCGAGAACAGGGGTACACTGAAGCTTTCTTT. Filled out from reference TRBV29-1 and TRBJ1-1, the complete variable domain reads SAVISQKPSRDICQRGTSLTIQCQVDSQVTMMFWYRQQPGQSLTLIATANQGSEATYESGFVIDKFPISRPNLTFSTLTVSNMSPEDSSIYLCSGREQGYTEAFFGQGTRLTVV.

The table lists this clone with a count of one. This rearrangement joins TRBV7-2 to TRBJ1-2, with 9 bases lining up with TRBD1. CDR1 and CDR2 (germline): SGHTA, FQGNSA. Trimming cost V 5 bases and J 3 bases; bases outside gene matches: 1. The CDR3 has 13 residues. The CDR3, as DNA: TGTGCCAGCAGCCGGGACAGGGACTATGGCTACACCTTC. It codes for CASSRDRDYGYTF.

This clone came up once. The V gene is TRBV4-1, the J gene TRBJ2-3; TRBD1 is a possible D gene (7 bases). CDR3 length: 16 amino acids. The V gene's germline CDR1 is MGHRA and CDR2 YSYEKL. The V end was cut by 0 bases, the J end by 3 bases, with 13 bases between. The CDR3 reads CASSQDPTGTTDTQYF. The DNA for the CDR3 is TGCGCCAGCAGCCAAGATCCGACAGGGACTACAGATACGCAGTATTTT.

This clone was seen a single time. The CDR3 region is CASSPLGQGSTEAFF. CDR3 in DNA: TGTGCCAGCTCACCTTTAGGACAGGGGAGCACTGAAGCTTTCTTT. The V gene is TRBV18, the J gene TRBJ1-1; the match to TRBD1 covers 9 bases. V dropped 3 bases and J dropped 4; count of bases not matched to a gene: 6. The CDR3 contains 15 residues. Germline values: CDR1 KGHSH, CDR2 LQKENI.

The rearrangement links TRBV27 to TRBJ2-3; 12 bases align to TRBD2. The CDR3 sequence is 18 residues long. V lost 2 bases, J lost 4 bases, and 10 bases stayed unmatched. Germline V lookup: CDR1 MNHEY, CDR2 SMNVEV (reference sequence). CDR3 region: CASSLRLVTSGGADTQYF. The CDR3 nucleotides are TGTGCCAGCAGTTTAAGGCTGGTGACTAGCGGGGGTGCAGATACGCAGTATTTT.

For the CDR3, the DNA is TGTGCCAGTAGTATCCAGCAAAGACTCCCGTCTGGGGCCAACGTCCTGACTTTC. Its protein product is CASSIQQRLPSGANVLTF. This chain joins TRBV19 and TRBJ2-6; no clear D. V was shortened by 3 bases and J by 1 base, with 16 bases between the two germline ends. Germline CDR1 is LNHDA and CDR2 is SQIVND (reference sequence). The CDR3 is made up of 18 amino acids.

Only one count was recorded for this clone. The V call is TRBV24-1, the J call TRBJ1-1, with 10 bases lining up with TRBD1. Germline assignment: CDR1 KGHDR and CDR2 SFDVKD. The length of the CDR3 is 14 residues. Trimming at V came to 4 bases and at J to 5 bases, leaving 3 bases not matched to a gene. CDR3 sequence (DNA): TGTGCCACCAGTGACTCGGACAGGGGGACTGAAGCTTTCTTT. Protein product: CATSDSDRGTEAFF.

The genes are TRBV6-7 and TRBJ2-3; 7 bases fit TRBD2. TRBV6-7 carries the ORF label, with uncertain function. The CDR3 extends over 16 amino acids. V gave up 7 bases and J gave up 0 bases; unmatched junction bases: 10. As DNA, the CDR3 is TGTGCCAGCACCCGCCGAAGGCGGGAGAGCACAGATACGCAGTATTTT. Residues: CASTRRRRESTDTQYF.

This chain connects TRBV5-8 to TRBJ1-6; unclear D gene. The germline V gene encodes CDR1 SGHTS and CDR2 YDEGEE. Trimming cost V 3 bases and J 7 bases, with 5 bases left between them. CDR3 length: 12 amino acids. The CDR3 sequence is CASSSMNSPLHF. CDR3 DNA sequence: TGTGCCAGCAGCTCTATGAATTCACCCCTCCACTTT.

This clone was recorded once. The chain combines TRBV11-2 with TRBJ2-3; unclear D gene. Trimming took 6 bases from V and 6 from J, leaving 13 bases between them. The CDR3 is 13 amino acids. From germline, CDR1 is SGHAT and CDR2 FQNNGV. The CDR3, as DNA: TGTGCCAGCAGTCTAAGCCTCACCGATACGCAGTATTTT. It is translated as CASSLSLTDTQYF.